These 23 T cell receptor beta chains were all obtained from the same sample, sequenced in a study of beta chain features in type 1 diabetes. Findings and caveats of the study: TCRB CDR3 length was moderately but significantly reduced in all four CD4+ subsets of Type 1 diabetes patients.

Their recognized antigens are unknown. Reverse transcribing all isolated RNA meant expressed TCRB transcripts were sequenced. Sequencing was performed with immunoSEQ multiplex PCR; in TCRdb, only in-frame clones are kept and a portion is missing. Among more than 300,000 clones listed, over 10% were seen once. The material sequenced was naive CD4+ T cells from blood. The receptors were gathered from a woman younger than 35 with type 1 diabetes.

In its sample, this clone was seen a few times. The chain recombines TRBV19 with TRBJ1-1; TRBD1 might be the D (6 bases). Trimming took off 7 bases at V and 5 bases at J, with 14 bases between the two ends. This CDR3 has 13 amino acids. From germline, CDR1 is LNHDA and CDR2 SQIVND (reference sequence). For the CDR3, the DNA is TGTGCCAGTAAAGGGCAGGGGCTTACTGAAGCTTTCTTT. This gives the protein CASKGQGLTEAFF.

The chain carries TRBV5-1 and TRBJ1-1, with D perhaps matching TRBD1 (6 bases). The CDR3 sequence is 13 residues long. V lost 3 bases, J lost 11 bases, and 17 bases lay in between. Germline-derived CDR1 and CDR2 are SGHRS and YFSETQ. In nucleotides, the CDR3 is TGCGCCAGCAGCTACCGACAGGACTCGGGGGCTTTCTTT. This sequence encodes CASSYRQDSGAFF.

Remarks on this clone: The same CDR3 can be traced to other DNA sequences in this sample. This chain uses TRBV30 with TRBJ2-1; D uncertain. The CDR3 runs 13 residues. Germline V gene data show CDR1 as GTSNPN and CDR2 as SVGIG (reference sequence). Trimming pared 3 bases from V and 1 base from J, leaving 7 bases between. The CDR3 protein is CAWSGSSYNEQFF. The DNA for the CDR3 is TGTGCCTGGAGCGGGTCGTCCTACAATGAGCAGTTCTTC.

This clone was counted a few times. This chain uses TRBV25-1 with TRBJ2-5; TRBD2 agrees at 7 bases. V lost 7 bases to trimming and J lost 5 bases; unmatched junction nucleotides: 7. CDR3 length equals 13 residues. Germline CDR1 is MGHDK and CDR2 is SYGVNS. This CDR3 reads CASTEGGRETQYF. The CDR3 DNA sequence: TGTGCCAGCACTGAGGGAGGGAGGGAGACCCAGTACTTC.

The rearrangement joins TRBV10-3 to TRBJ2-7, with D unclear. Per germline, CDR1 ENHRY and CDR2 SYGVKD. The length of the CDR3 is 12 residues. The germline V and J ends were trimmed by 6 bases and 8 bases, with 14 bases remaining between them. The CDR3 loop reads CAISPRLLQQYF. CDR3 nucleotide sequence: TGTGCCATCAGCCCCCGACTTCTTCAGCAGTACTTC.

The CDR3 nucleotides read TGTGCCAGCAGTTCCCCCGGGTCCAACTATAATTCACCCCTCCACTTT. This sequence encodes CASSSPGSNYNSPLHF. This rearrangement joins TRBV27 to TRBJ1-6; D is undetermined. Trimming took off 4 bases at V and 3 bases at J, with 13 bases between the two ends. The germline V gene has CDR1 MNHEY and CDR2 SMNVEV (reference sequence). The CDR3 covers 16 residues.

The sample holds a few counts of this clone. The chain employs TRBV5-4 and TRBJ2-7, with TRBD1 matching 7 bases. Germline V gene data show CDR1 as SGHNT and CDR2 as YYREEE (reference sequence). The CDR3 totals 14 residues. V shed 0 bases, J shed 3 bases, and the junction held 3 bases outside the gene matches. For the CDR3, the DNA is TGTGCCAGCAGCTTGGACAGGGGTCTCTACGAGCAGTACTTC. The encoded protein is CASSLDRGLYEQYF.

The rearrangement joins TRBV29-1 to TRBJ2-7; the D gene is possibly TRBD1 (7 bases). Germline V CDR1 and CDR2: SQVTM, ANQGSEA. V lost 6 bases, J lost 3 bases, and 18 bases lay in between. The CDR3 covers 14 residues. CDR3 nucleotide sequence: TGCAGCGTCCGGAGGGACAGAGACTTCTACGAGCAGTACTTC. Protein: CSVRRDRDFYEQYF.

This clone was picked up a small number of times. V and J are TRBV2 and TRBJ2-7; no clear D gene. CDR1 and CDR2 (germline): SNHLY, FYNNEI. V was shortened by 7 bases and J by 9 bases, with 22 bases between the two germline ends. The CDR3 spans 14 residues. The CDR3 here is CASKQDIPKFGQYF. The CDR3 DNA is TGTGCCAGCAAGCAAGATATTCCCAAGTTTGGGCAGTACTTC.

There are a few counts of this clone. The CDR3 DNA follows: TGTGCCAGCAGCCTGACTAGTGATCCTACAGATACGCAGTATTTT. It is translated as CASSLTSDPTDTQYF. The V call is TRBV7-3, the J call TRBJ2-3; possible D gene TRBD2, 6 bases. The V end was cut by 5 bases, the J end by 3 bases, with 15 bases between. The length of the CDR3 is 15 residues. Germline V gives CDR1 SGHTA, CDR2 FQGTGA.

This clone was counted a few times. This chain links TRBV9 with TRBJ2-5; D might be TRBD1 (6 bases). The end of the DNA is better explained by TRBJ2-7, so the J call may be wrong. The CDR3 covers 12 residues. Germline V lookup: CDR1 SGDLS, CDR2 YYNGEE. In DNA, the CDR3 is TGTGCCAGCAGCGCTAGGGGGAACGAGCAGTACTTC. Amino acid sequence: CASSARGNEQYF.

This clone has a handful of counts. The V and J genes are TRBV30 and TRBJ2-1; no firm D call. Trimming cost V 4 bases and J 0 bases, with 7 bases left between them. The length of the CDR3 is 13 residues. The germline V gene encodes CDR1 GTSNPN and CDR2 SVGIG (reference sequence). CDR3 nucleotide sequence: TGTGCCTGGATTCCGGGCTCCTACAATGAGCAGTTCTTC. Translated: CAWIPGSYNEQFF.

This clone is a singleton in its sample. This chain connects TRBV7-3 to TRBJ2-5; 7 bases are shared with TRBD2. CDR3 length equals 13 residues. The J segment lost 1 base and the V segment lost 6 bases, leaving 2 bases of the junction unmatched. Germline V gives CDR1 SGHTA, CDR2 FQGTGA. The CDR3 bases are TGTGCCAGCAGTAGCGGGTCCCAAGAGACCCAGTACTTC. Protein sequence: CASSSGSQETQYF.

This clone has just a few counts. V is TRBV5-6 and J is TRBJ1-1; the match to TRBD1 covers 7 bases. There are 16 residues in the CDR3. V was pared by 3 bases and J by 2 bases, with 10 bases of the junction left unmatched. Germline V gives CDR1 SGHDT, CDR2 YYEEEE. CDR3 DNA: TGTGCCAGCAGCTCCCGACAGGGTTACCCTAACACTGAAGCTTTCTTT. Protein sequence: CASSSRQGYPNTEAFF. Full variable domain (outside the CDR3, taken from reference TRBV5-6 and TRBJ1-1): DAGVTQSPTHLIKTRGQQVTLRCSPKSGHDTVSWYQQALGQGPQFIFQYYEEEERQRGNFPDRFSGHQFPNYSSELNVNALLLGDSALYLCASSSRQGYPNTEAFFGQGTRLTVV.

This clone was seen a handful of times. This chain connects TRBV7-3 to TRBJ2-1, with D perhaps TRBD2 (6 bases). V was shortened by 5 bases and J by 2 bases, with 13 bases between the two germline ends. The CDR3 is made up of 15 amino acids. Germline CDR1 reads SGHTA; CDR2 reads FQGTGA. In DNA form, the CDR3 reads TGTGCCAGCAGCCCCCTGGGAGGAGCCTACAATGAGCAGTTCTTC. This translates into CASSPLGGAYNEQFF.

V and J are TRBV7-9 and TRBJ1-5, with TRBD1 matching 7 bases. CDR3 length: 17 residues. Looked up from germline, CDR1 is SEHNR and CDR2 is FQNEAQ (reference sequence). V shed 5 bases and J 0 bases; nucleotides not matched to a gene: 10. The CDR3 sequence is CASSGRDSGYSNQPQHF. CDR3 DNA: TGTGCCAGCAGCGGCCGGGACAGTGGGTATAGCAATCAGCCCCAGCATTTT.

The rearrangement uses TRBV6-1 and TRBJ2-4; maybe TRBD1 (6 bases). The CDR3 consists of 16 residues. Trimming shortened V by 0 bases and J by 3 bases, and 12 bases separated the two germline ends. CDR1 and CDR2 from the germline V gene are MNHNS and SASEGT. CDR3 DNA: TGTGCCAGCAGTGAAGCCAGGGGAGAAGTCAAAAACATTCAGTACTTC. The encoded protein is CASSEARGEVKNIQYF.

This rearrangement joins TRBV9 to TRBJ2-1; TRBD2 might be the D (7 bases). Per the germline V gene, CDR1 is SGDLS and CDR2 is YYNGEE. The CDR3 sequence is 16 residues long. The V gene lost 4 bases and the J gene lost 4 bases, with 18 bases spanning the gap. The CDR3 nucleotides are TGTGCCAGCAGCACCGGGGGGCATGCCCTTTACAATGAGCAGTTCTTC. Translating it yields CASSTGGHALYNEQFF. The variable domain in full, completed from reference TRBV9 and TRBJ2-1, reads DSGVTQTPKHLITATGQRVTLRCSPRSGDLSVYWYQQSLDQGLQFLIQYYNGEERAKGNILERFSAQQFPDLHSELNLSSLELGDSALYFCASSTGGHALYNEQFFGPGTRLTVL.

This clone was observed a handful of times. The chain joins TRBV29-1 to TRBJ2-3, with TRBD2 matching over 11 bases. The CDR3 consists of 20 residues. The trim removed 3 bases at V and 1 base at J, leaving 18 bases unmatched. Looked up from germline, CDR1 is SQVTM and CDR2 is ANQGSEA. CDR3 loop: CSVDLTQTGGLAAGTDTQYF. The CDR3 nucleotides are TGCAGCGTTGATTTGACGCAAACGGGGGGACTAGCGGCCGGCACAGATACGCAGTATTTT.

This clone was observed a few times. This chain joins TRBV5-4 and TRBJ2-7, with 8 nucleotides matching TRBD1. The germline gives CDR1 SGHNT, CDR2 YYREEE (reference sequence). The CDR3 is 15 amino acids. V lost 4 bases and J lost 1; bases outside the gene matches: 7. CDR3 residues: CASSPRGQGSYEQYF. In DNA form, the CDR3 reads TGTGCCAGCAGCCCTCGCGGACAGGGATCCTACGAGCAGTACTTC.

This clone has just a few counts. The genes are TRBV28 and TRBJ1-5, with D uncertain. Germline-derived CDR1 and CDR2 are MDHEN and SYDVKM. The length of the CDR3 is 14 residues. Trimming shortened V by 3 bases and J by 5 bases, and 11 bases separated the two germline ends. CDR3 sequence: CASSFHGLDQPQHF. CDR3 DNA sequence: TGTGCCAGCAGTTTTCATGGGCTGGATCAGCCCCAGCATTTT.

This clone has only a few counts. The chain joins TRBV29-1 to TRBJ1-2; D possibly corresponds to TRBD1 (6 bases). V lost 4 bases and J lost 3, with 15 bases in between. Germline V CDR1 and CDR2: SQVTM, ANQGSEA. The CDR3 is 14 residues long. The chain's CDR3 is CSVAPRQAHYGYTF. CDR3 sequence (DNA): TGCAGCGTTGCCCCTCGACAGGCTCACTATGGCTACACCTTC. Full variable domain (remainder filled in from reference TRBV29-1 and TRBJ1-2): SAVISQKPSRDICQRGTSLTIQCQVDSQVTMMFWYRQQPGQSLTLIATANQGSEATYESGFVIDKFPISRPNLTFSTLTVSNMSPEDSSIYLCSVAPRQAHYGYTFGSGTRLTVV.

The chain joins TRBV20-1 to TRBJ2-7, with TRBD2 as a possible D gene (6 bases). The CDR3 covers 11 residues. CDR1 and CDR2 (germline): DFQATT, SNEGSKA (reference sequence). V lost 3 bases and J lost 6, with 9 bases in between. CDR3 DNA sequence: TGCAGTGCTAGCGGGGAGGTCGAGCAGTACTTC. Translation gives CSASGEVEQYF.